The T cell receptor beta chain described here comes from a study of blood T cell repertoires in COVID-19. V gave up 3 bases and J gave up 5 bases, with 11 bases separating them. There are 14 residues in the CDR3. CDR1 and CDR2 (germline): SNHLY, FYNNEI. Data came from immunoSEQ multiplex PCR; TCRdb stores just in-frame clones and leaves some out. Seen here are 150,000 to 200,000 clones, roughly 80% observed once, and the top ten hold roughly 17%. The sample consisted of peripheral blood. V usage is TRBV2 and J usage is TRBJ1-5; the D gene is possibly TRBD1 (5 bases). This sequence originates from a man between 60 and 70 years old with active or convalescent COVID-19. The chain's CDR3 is CASSEGGAHQPQHF. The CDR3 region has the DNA TGTGCCAGCAGTGAGGGAGGGGCCCATCAGCCCCAGCATTTT.